The 2 T cell receptor delta chains in this list originate from one sample, sequenced in a study of gamma-delta T cells after stem cell transplantation. TCRdb re-called the RT-PCR reads with CATT. Among around 7,800 delta-chain clones listed, just over 14% were seen once. The sequenced sample consisted of gamma-delta T cells. The receptors derive from a human donor. It is not recorded whose cells these are; they may come from a transplant donor.

Comments on this clone: A much larger clone lies a single base off, so this may be a read error. This specimen includes other DNA sequences encoding the same CDR3. V is TRDV1 and J is TRDJ1, with 10 bases that match TRDD3. CDR1 is TSWWSYY and CDR2 is QGS in the germline V gene. This CDR3 is 15 amino acids long. The CDR3 loop is CALGEFEGDTLALIF. CDR3 bases: TGTGCTCTTGGGGAATTTGAGGGGGATACGCTGGCCCTCATTTTT.

This sequence joins TRAV29/DV5 and TRDJ4; 10 nucleotides align to TRDD3. CDR1 NSMFDY and CDR2 ISSIKDK come from the germline V gene. The CDR3 sequence is 18 residues long. V lost 2 bases to trimming and J lost 3 bases; unmatched junction nucleotides: 19. The CDR3 sequence: CAARQRLPNLGDTGPLIF. The CDR3 coding sequence is TGTGCAGCAAGGCAGCGCCTTCCCAACTTGGGGGATACCGGACCCCTGATCTTT.